This T cell receptor beta chain was documented in a study of response to subunit inactivated influenza vaccine. Trimming removed 6 bases at V and 3 bases at J, with 9 bases between. Per the germline V gene, CDR1 is DFQATT and CDR2 is SNEGSKA (reference sequence). The CDR3 consists of 11 residues. Many counts were recorded for this clonotype. TCRdb processed the RT-PCR reads anew with MiXCR; each CDR3 protein has one entry. This sample yields roughly 620,000 distinct CDR3 sequences, of which around 11% are seen a single time; approximately 9.9% belongs to the top ten. Another study also made use of these data, one on T cells expressing NK-cell markers. That investigation notes: In generating TCR beta cDNA, 5'RACE template switching with UMIs was used.

This chain uses TRBV20-1 with TRBJ2-7; D unresolved. Sequencing used PBMCs from blood, obtained on the day of vaccination. This TCR was recovered from a man aged 50 to 60 who received an inactivated influenza vaccine. CDR3 sequence: CSANDDYEQYF. The CDR3 region has the DNA TGCAGTGCCAACGATGACTACGAGCAGTACTTC.